The rows below give T cell receptor beta chains drawn from one sample of a study of identical twins. One entry per CDR3 protein, called by TCRdb with MiXCR from the 5' RACE reads. The profile covers 400,000 to 550,000 distinct CDR3 sequences, with around 20% appearing a single time and about 0.91% taken by the ten largest. These data were also reused for a study on T cells expressing NK-cell markers.

The sequencing input was CD4+ T cells sorted from blood. The receptor source for this set is a woman younger than 35 in good health. Both conserved end residues are part of each CDR3. The D gene is left open where the match is weak. Clone size, where shown, is once, few, many, or a class for clones that have expanded.

V gene,J gene,clone size,D gene,CDR3 DNA,CDR3 protein
TRBV7-2,TRBJ2-1,.,.,TGTGCCAGCAGTTCCTTTTTCCTCTCGCCAAATGAGCAGTTCTTC,CASSSFFLSPNEQFF
TRBV7-8,TRBJ1-6,few,.,TGTGCCAGCAGCTTATCCGGCCATAATTCACCCCTCCACTTT,CASSLSGHNSPLHF
TRBV5-1,TRBJ2-3,many,TRBD2,TGCGCCACCTCGGCGGGAGTCCTCACAGATACGCAGTATTTT,CATSAGVLTDTQYF
TRBV7-6,TRBJ2-2,.,TRBD1,TGTGCCAGCAGCTGGACAGGGGGTAACACCGGGGAGCTGTTTTTT,CASSWTGGNTGELFF
TRBV5-1,TRBJ2-5,few,TRBD2,TGCGCCAGCAGCTTCTGGGCTAGCGGGACTGGGATAAAAGAGACCCAGTACTTC,CASSFWASGTGIKETQYF
TRBV3-1,TRBJ2-3,.,.,TGTGCCAGCAGCCAAAGGCGGACGCAGTATTTT,CASSQRRTQYF
TRBV29-1,TRBJ1-1,.,.,TGCAGCGTTGACCACAGAGAACTTGAAGCTTTCTTT,CSVDHRELEAFF
TRBV28,TRBJ1-5,few,.,TGTGCCAGCAGCACCGGGACGGTAGACAATCAGCCCCAGCATTTT,CASSTGTVDNQPQHF
TRBV27,TRBJ2-1,few,.,TGTGCCAGCAGTCCCCGGGACCCGAGAGGGTCGGATGAGCAGTTCTTC,CASSPRDPRGSDEQFF
TRBV5-1,TRBJ2-3,.,.,TGCGCCAGCAGCTTGGGGGGGCCTCTTTCAGATACGCAGTATTTT,CASSLGGPLSDTQYF
TRBV20-1,TRBJ1-1,few,.,TGCAGTGCTAGAGAGCGGGGTTACACTGAAGCTTTCTTT,CSARERGYTEAFF
TRBV7-9,TRBJ2-1,.,TRBD2,TGTGCCAGCAGCTTAGGGAGATGGACTAGCGTGGGCAATGAGCAGTTCTTC,CASSLGRWTSVGNEQFF
TRBV5-1,TRBJ1-2,.,.,TGCGCCAGCAGCTTGGAGTTTAACGGCTACACCTTC,CASSLEFNGYTF
TRBV29-1,TRBJ1-2,.,.,TGCAGCGTTGGGGAGGGATCTGGCTACACCTTC,CSVGEGSGYTF
TRBV5-8,TRBJ2-4,.,.,TGTGCCAGCAGCTTCAAGATTTTTAAAAACATTCAGTACTTC,CASSFKIFKNIQYF
TRBV19,TRBJ2-3,many,.,TGTGCCAGTAGTAAGCAGGGATCAGATACGCAGTATTTT,CASSKQGSDTQYF
TRBV20-1,TRBJ2-1,.,TRBD2,TGCAGTGCTAGACGGGGGAGGGCCCTCGACAATGAGCAGTTCTTC,CSARRGRALDNEQFF
TRBV29-1,TRBJ2-5,many,.,TGCAGCGTAGACAGGCTCCAAGAGACCCAGTACTTC,CSVDRLQETQYF
TRBV20-1,TRBJ1-1,.,.,TGCAGTGCTAGAGAAATATTGTCGGGGCAAGCTTTCTTT,CSAREILSGQAFF
TRBV12-3/TRBV12-4,TRBJ2-1,.,TRBD2,TGTGCCAGCAGTTGGACCCGACCCGCGGGGGTGAACAATGAGCAGTTCTTC,CASSWTRPAGVNNEQFF
TRBV29-1,TRBJ1-2,many,.,TGCGGATCATATGACTATGGCTACACCTTC,CGSYDYGYTF
TRBV29-1,TRBJ1-1,few,.,TGCAGCGTTGGAGGGGCGCGGTGGACTGAAGCTTTCTTT,CSVGGARWTEAFF
TRBV3-1,TRBJ2-5,few,.,TGTGCCAGCAGCCAAGATAGAGCGAGACAAGAGACCCAGTACTTC,CASSQDRARQETQYF